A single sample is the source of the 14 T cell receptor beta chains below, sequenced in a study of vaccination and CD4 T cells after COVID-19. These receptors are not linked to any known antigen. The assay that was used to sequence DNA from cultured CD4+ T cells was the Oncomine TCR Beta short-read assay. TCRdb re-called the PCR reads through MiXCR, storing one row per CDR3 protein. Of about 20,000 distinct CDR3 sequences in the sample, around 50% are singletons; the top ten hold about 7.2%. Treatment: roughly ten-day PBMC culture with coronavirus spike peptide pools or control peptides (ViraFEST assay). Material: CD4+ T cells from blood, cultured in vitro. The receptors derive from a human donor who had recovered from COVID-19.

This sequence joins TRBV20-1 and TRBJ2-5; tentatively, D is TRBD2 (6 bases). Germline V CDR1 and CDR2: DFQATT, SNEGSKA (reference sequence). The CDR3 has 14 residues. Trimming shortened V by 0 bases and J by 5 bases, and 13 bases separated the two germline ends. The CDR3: CSARDPEGGETQYF. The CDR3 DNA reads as TGCAGTGCTAGAGATCCGGAGGGCGGGGAGACCCAGTACTTC.

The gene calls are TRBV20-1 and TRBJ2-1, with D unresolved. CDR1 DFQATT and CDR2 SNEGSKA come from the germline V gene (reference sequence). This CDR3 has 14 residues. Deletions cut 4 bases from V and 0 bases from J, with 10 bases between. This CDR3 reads CSAITRSSYNEQFF. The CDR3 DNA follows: TGCAGTGCTATTACTCGTAGCTCCTACAATGAGCAGTTCTTC.

The CDR3 here is CSASERGRSQYF. For the CDR3, the DNA is TGCAGTGCTAGTGAAAGGGGGCGAAGCCAGTACTTC. V gene TRBV20-1 combines with J gene TRBJ2-7; 7 bases map to TRBD1. The germline V gene encodes CDR1 DFQATT and CDR2 SNEGSKA (reference sequence). The V segment lost 3 bases and the J segment 10 bases; nucleotides outside the gene matches: 9. The CDR3 contains 12 residues.

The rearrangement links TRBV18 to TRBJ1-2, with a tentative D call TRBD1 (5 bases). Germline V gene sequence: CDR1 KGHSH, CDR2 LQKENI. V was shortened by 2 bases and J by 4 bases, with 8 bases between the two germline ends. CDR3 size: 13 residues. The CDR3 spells CASSPGTAYGYTF. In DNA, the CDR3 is TGTGCCAGCTCACCAGGGACGGCCTATGGCTACACCTTC.

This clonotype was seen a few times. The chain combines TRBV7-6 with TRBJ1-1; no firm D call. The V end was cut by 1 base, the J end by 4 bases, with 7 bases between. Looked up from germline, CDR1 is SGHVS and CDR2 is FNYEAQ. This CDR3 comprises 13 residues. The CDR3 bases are TGTGCCAGCAGCTTAGAGGCGGTCACTGAAGCTTTCTTT. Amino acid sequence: CASSLEAVTEAFF.

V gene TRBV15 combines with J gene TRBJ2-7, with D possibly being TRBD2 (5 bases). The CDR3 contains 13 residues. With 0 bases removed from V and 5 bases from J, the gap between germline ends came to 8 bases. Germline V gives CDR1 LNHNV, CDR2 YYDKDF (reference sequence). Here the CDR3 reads CATSRDGLDEQYF. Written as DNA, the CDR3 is TGTGCCACCAGCAGAGATGGACTTGACGAGCAGTACTTC.

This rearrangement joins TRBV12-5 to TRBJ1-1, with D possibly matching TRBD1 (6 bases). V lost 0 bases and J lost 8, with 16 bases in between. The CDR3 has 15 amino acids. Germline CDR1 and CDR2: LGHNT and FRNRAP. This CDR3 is CASGLVRGGISEAFF. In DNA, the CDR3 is TGTGCTAGTGGTTTGGTACGAGGGGGTATCTCCGAAGCTTTCTTT.

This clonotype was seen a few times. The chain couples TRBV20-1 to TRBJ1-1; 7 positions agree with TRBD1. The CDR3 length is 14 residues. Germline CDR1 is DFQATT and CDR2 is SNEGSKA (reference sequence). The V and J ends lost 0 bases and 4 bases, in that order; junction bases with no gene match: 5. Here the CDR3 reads CSARDRRGGTEAFF. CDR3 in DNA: TGCAGTGCTAGAGATCGCAGGGGGGGCACTGAAGCTTTCTTT.

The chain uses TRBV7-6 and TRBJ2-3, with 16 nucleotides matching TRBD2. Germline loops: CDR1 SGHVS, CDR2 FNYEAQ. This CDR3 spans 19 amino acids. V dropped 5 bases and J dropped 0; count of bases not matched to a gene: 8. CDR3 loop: CASSRGTSGRAVSTDTQYF. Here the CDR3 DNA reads TGTGCCAGCAGCCGTGGGACTAGCGGGAGGGCTGTTAGCACAGATACGCAGTATTTT.

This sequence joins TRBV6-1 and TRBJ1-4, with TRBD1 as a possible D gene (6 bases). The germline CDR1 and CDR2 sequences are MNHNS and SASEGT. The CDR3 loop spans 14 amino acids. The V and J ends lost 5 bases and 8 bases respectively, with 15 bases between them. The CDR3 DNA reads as TGTGCCAGCAGTCAACAGGGAGGTGTCGAAAAACTGTTTTTT. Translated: CASSQQGGVEKLFF.

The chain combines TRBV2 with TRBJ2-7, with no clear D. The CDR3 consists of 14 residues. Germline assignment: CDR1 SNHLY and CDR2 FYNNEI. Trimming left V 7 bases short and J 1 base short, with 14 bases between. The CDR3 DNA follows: TGTGCCAGCATCGGCCGATCACCTTCCTACGAGCAGTACTTC. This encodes CASIGRSPSYEQYF.

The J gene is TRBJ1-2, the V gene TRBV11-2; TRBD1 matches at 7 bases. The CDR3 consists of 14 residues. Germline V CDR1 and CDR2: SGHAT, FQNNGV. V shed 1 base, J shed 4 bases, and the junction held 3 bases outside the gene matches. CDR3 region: CASSLAPGGYGYTF. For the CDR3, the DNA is TGTGCCAGCAGCTTAGCCCCAGGGGGCTATGGCTACACCTTC.

The DNA of the CDR3 is TGTGCCAGTAGTATGGGGTTCGGGGATGGCTACACCTTC. Translating it yields CASSMGFGDGYTF. The chain has TRBV19 and TRBJ1-2; D remains ambiguous. Trimming pared 3 bases from V and 6 bases from J, leaving 11 bases between. This CDR3 is 13 amino acids long. The germline V gene encodes CDR1 LNHDA and CDR2 SQIVND (reference sequence). The entire variable domain, with the rest obtained from reference TRBV19 and TRBJ1-2, is as follows: DGGITQSPKYLFRKEGQNVTLSCEQNLNHDAMYWYRQDPGQGLRLIYYSQIVNDFQKGDIAEGYSVSREKKESFPLTVTSAQKNPTAFYLCASSMGFGDGYTFGSGTRLTVV.

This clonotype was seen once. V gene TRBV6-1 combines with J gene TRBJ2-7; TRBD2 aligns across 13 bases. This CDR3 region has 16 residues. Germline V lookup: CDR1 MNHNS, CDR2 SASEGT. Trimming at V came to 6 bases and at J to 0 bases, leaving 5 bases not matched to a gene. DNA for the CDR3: TGTGCCAGCAGGCCGACTAGCGGGGGGCCCTCCTACGAGCAGTACTTC. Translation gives CASRPTSGGPSYEQYF.